Sequencing of this TCR beta chain was carried out in a study of Graves' ophthalmopathy and Graves' hyperthyroidism. Study context: Hyperthyroidism is called stable when no ophthalmopathy develops within 18 months of follow-up.

Among the exclusions were patients with other autoimmune diseases, uncontrolled infections, pregnancy or lactation. CDR1 ENHRY and CDR2 SYGVKD come from the germline V gene. The junction had 4 bases not matched to a gene; V was cut back by 6 bases and J by 5 bases. This CDR3 spans 14 amino acids. TCR beta CDR3 regions were amplified from RNA transcripts. The authors performed first-round RT-PCR with HTBI primers and then a second-round multiplex PCR. TCRdb reprocessed the multiplex PCR reads with MiXCR, giving one entry per CDR3 protein. The table shows a few hundred thousand distinct CDR3 sequences, with less than 45% occurring only once. This clonotype was seen only a few times. Its target is unknown. Study observations and caveats: Appearing in blood as well were most expanded thyroid clonotypes above 0.001 frequency. Separation of ophthalmopathy from stable hyperthyroidism was achieved by a 13-signature model, at 85% to 90% sensitivity and approximately 84% specificity.

The rearrangement links TRBV10-3 to TRBJ1-1; TRBD1 aligns across 12 bases. What was sequenced was peripheral blood or thyroid tissue (not recorded which). The receptor comes from an adult man with Graves' hyperthyroidism. For the CDR3, the DNA is TGTGCCATCAGCCCGGGACAGGGGGCAACTGAAGCTTTCTTT. It is translated as CAISPGQGATEAFF.